This T cell receptor (beta chain) was sequenced during a study of T cells after yellow fever vaccination. The overall study: It was SMART-Seq v4 Ultra Low Input that prepared the fractions with low cell numbers. Study-wide results and caveats: Contamination by abundant bulk-population clonotypes could be present in FACS-sorted repertoires. Peak timing came faster in the weaker secondary response, day 5 versus 15.

Template switching with 5'RACE generated the TCR cDNA and added a universal primer site and UMIs. TCRdb called the 5' RACE reads again in MiXCR, with one record for every CDR3 protein. The table records about 30,000 distinct CDR3 sequences, approximately 4.7% of them present only once. This clonotype has a count of ten or more. Its antigen remains unknown. The CDR3 extends over 15 amino acids. CDR1 and CDR2 from the germline V gene are DFQATT and SNEGSKA (reference sequence). Between the trimmed V and J ends, which lost 1 base and 2 bases, there was a span of 14 bases. This receptor was identified in a young man who received the YFV17D yellow fever vaccine. This specimen was CD8+ T cells sorted from PBMCs, taken 5 days after the yellow fever booster vaccination. The chain joins TRBV20-1 to TRBJ2-5; D is unclear. CDR3 in amino acids: CSARVPTVEQETQYF. CDR3 nucleotides: TGCAGTGCTAGAGTCCCTACAGTGGAACAAGAGACCCAGTACTTC.